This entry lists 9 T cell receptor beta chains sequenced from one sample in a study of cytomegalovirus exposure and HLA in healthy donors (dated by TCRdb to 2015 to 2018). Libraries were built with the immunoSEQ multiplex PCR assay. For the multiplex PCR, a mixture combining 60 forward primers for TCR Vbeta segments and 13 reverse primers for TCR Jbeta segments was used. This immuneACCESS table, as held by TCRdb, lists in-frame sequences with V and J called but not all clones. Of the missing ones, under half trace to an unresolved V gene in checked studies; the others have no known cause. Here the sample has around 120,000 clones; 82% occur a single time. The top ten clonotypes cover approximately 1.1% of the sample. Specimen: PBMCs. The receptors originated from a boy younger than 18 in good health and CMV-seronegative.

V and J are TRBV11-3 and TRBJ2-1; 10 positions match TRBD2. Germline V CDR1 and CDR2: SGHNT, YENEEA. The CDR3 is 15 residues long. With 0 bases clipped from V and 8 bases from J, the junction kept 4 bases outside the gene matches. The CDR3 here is CASSLEQRGGDEQFF. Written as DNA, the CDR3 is TGTGCCAGCAGCTTAGAACAGCGGGGGGGAGATGAGCAGTTCTTC.

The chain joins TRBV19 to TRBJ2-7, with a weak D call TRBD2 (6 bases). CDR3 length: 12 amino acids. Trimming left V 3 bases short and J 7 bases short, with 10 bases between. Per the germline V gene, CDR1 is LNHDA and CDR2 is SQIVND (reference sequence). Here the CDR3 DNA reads TGTGCCAGTAGTATGGAGGGTTCGGAGCAGTACTTC. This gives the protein CASSMEGSEQYF. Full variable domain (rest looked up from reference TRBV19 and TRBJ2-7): DGGITQSPKYLFRKEGQNVTLSCEQNLNHDAMYWYRQDPGQGLRLIYYSQIVNDFQKGDIAEGYSVSREKKESFPLTVTSAQKNPTAFYLCASSMEGSEQYFGPGTRLTVT.

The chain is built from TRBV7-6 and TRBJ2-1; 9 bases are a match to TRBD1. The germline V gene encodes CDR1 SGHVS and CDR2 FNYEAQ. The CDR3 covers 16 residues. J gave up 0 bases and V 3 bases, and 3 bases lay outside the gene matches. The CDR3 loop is CASSFGTGSSYNEQFF. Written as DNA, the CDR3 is TGTGCCAGCAGCTTCGGGACAGGGAGCTCCTACAATGAGCAGTTCTTC.

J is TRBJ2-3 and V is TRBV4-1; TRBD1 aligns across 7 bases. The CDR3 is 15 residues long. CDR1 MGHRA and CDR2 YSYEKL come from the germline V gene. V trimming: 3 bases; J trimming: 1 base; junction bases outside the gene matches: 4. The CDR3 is CASSHRGLGTDTQYF. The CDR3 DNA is TGCGCCAGCAGCCATAGGGGGCTCGGCACAGATACGCAGTATTTT.

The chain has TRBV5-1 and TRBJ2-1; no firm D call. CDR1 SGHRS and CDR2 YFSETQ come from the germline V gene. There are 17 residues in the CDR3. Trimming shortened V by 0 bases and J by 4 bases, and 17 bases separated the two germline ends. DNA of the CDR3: TGCGCCAGCAGCTTGGACCCCCCAGAGACCAGGTACAATGAGCAGTTCTTC. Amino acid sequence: CASSLDPPETRYNEQFF.

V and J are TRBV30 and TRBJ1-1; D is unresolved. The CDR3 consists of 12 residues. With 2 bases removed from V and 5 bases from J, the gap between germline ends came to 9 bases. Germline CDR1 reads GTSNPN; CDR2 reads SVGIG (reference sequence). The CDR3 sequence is CAWSRDRTEAFF. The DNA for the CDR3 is TGTGCCTGGAGTCGGGATAGAACTGAAGCTTTCTTT.

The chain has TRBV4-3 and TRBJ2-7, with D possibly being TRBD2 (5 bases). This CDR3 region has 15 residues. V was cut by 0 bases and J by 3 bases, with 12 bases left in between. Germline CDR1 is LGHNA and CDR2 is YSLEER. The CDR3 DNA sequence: TGCGCCAGCAGCCAAGAGAGGGTGCACCTCTACGAGCAGTACTTC. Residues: CASSQERVHLYEQYF.

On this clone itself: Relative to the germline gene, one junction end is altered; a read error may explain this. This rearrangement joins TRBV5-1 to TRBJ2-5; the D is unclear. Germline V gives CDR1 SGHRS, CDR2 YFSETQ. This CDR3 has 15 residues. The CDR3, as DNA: TGCGCCAGCAGCTTGTCCCAGAAGGTGGAAGAGGCCCAGTACTTC. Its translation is CASSLSQKVEEAQYF.

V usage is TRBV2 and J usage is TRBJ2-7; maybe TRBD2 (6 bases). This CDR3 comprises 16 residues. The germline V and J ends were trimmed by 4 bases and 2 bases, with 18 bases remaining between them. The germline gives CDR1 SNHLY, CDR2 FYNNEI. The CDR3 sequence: CASSARETPYTYEQYF. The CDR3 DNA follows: TGTGCCAGCAGTGCCCGGGAGACTCCGTATACCTACGAGCAGTACTTC.